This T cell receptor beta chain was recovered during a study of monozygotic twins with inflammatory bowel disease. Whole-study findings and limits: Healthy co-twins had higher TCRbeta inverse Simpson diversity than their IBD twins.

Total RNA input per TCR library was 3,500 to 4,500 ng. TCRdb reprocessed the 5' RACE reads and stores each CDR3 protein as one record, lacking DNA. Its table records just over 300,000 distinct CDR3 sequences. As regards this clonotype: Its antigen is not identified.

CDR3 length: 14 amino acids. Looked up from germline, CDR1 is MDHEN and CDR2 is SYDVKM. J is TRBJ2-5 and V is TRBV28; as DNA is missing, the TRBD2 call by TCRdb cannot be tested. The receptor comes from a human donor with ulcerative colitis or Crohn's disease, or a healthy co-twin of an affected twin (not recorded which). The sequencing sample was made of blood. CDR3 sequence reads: CASSLYTGRKTQYF.